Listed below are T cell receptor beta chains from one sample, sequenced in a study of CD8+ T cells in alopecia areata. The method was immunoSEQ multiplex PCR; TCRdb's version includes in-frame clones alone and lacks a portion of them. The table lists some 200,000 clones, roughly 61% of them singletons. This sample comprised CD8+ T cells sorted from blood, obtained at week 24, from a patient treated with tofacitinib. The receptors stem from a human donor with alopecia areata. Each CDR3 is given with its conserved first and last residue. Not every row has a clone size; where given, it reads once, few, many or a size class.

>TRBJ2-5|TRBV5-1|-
CASSLALAGRQETQYF
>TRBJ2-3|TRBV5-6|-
CASSPGLAGADTQYF
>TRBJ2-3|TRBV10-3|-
CAIRNFSGGAVDTQYF
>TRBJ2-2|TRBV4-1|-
CASKDGNTGELFF
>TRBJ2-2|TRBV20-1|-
CSVGTTGELFF
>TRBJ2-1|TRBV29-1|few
CSVEDRGYNEQFF
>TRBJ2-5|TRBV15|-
CATHATGTGWTQYF
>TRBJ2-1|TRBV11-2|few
CASSLLTSGSEQFF
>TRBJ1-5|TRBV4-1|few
CASSQYQGAAQPQHF
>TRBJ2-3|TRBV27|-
CASKHGTDTQYF
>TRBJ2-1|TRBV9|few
CASSIRDRGNNEQFF
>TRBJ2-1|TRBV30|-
CAWSRGTANNEQFF
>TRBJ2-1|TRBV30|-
CAWRQSYNEQFF
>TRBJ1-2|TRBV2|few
CASIGGYNYGYTF
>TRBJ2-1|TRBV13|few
CASSVGQGYNEQFF
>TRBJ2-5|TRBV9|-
CASRGVGETQYF
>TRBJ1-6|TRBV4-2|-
CASSQREGPSSYNSPLHF
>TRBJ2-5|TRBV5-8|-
CASSPGTEEETQYF
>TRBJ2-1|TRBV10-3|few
CAISEPQTGFVFF
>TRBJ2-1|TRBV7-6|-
CASSPGTGAYNEQFF
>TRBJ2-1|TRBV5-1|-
CASRIRDSSYNEQFF
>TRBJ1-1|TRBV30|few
CAWRDIKGAEAFF
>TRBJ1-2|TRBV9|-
CASSGGTRGSGYTF
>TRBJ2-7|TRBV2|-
CASGWTVYYEQYF
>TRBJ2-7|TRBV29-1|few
CSGGDRDSYEQYF
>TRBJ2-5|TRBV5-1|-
CASSLDRYQETQYF
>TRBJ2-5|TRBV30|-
CAWSWPGRQETQYF
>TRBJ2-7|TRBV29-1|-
CSARATGSTYEQYF
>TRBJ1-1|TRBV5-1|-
CASSLVDRGGTEAFF
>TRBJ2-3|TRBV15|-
CATSRGWGGTDTQYF
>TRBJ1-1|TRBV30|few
CAWSVRQRRAEAFF
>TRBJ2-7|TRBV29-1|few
CSVNQGYEQYF
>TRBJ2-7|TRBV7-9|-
CASSLATAYYEQYF
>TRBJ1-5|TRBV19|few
CASSITRHRINQPQHF
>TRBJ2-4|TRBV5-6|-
CASSRETADRWGIQYF
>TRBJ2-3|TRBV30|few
CAWSVGGVGDTQYF
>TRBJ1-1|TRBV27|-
CASSDQGGSTEAFF
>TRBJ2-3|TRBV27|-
CASTGGLADTQYF
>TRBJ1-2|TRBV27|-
CASSSSRDRGPVYGYTF